Detailed here is one T cell receptor beta chain. The data derive from a study of T-cell reconstitution after alpha-beta-depleted transplantation in children. The V segment lost 1 base and the J segment 0 bases; nucleotides outside the gene matches: 9. Germline-derived CDR1 and CDR2 are SGDLS and YYNGEE. The CDR3 extends over 18 amino acids. Preparation of the TCRbeta library was carried out with unique molecular identifiers. TCRdb re-called the PCR reads through MiXCR, storing one row per CDR3 protein. The sample holds approximately 130,000 distinct CDR3 sequences, about 9.6% seen once. The sequence came from a girl less than two years old who had a stem cell transplant for combined immunodeficiency, so the T cells may come from the graft donor. The rearrangement joins TRBV9 to TRBJ2-2; 7 bases match TRBD1. The material was PBMCs, mostly from graft donor cells, obtained 180 days after TCRalphabeta/CD19-depleted stem cell transplant. CDR3 nucleotide sequence: TGTGCCAGCAGCGTATCCCGGACAGGCTACGCGAACACCGGGGAGCTGTTTTTT. Translating gives CASSVSRTGYANTGELFF.